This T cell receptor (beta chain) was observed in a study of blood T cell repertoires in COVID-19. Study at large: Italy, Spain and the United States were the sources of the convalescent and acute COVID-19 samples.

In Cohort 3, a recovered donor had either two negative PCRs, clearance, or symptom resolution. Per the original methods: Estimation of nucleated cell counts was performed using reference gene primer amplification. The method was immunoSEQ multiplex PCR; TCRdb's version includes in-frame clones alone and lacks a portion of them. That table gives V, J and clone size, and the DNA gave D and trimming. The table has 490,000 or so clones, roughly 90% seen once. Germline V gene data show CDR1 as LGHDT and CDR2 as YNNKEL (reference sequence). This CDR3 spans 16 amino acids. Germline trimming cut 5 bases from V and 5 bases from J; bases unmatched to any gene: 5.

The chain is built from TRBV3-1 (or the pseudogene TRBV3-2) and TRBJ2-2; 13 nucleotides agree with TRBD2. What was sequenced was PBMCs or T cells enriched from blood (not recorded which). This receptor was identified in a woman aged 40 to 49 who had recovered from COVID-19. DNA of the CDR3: TGTGCCAGCAGCGGGACTAGCGGGATACGGACCGGGGAGCTGTTTTTT. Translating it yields CASSGTSGIRTGELFF.